The entry that follows covers one TCR beta chain sequence. V lost 0 bases and J 1 base, leaving 7 bases between the germline ends. The CDR3 has 15 amino acids. Looked up from germline, CDR1 is WSHSY and CDR2 is SAAADI. The sample comes from a study of blood T cell repertoires in COVID-19. Study-wide background: The United States, Italy and Spain were the sources of the acute and convalescent COVID-19 samples. PBMCs, B-cell-depleted T cells, or T cells provided the cDNA or gDNA that made up the material.

As processed by the authors: Estimation of nucleated cell counts was performed using reference gene primer amplification. The method was immunoSEQ multiplex PCR; TCRdb's version includes in-frame clones alone and lacks a portion of them. V and J calls and clone size come straight from that table; D and trimming were deduced from the DNA. The sample consists of roughly 75,000 clones, about four fifths of them appearing once. The sequence was obtained from a man aged 70-80 years with acute or convalescent COVID-19. Sequencing was performed on peripheral blood. V usage is TRBV10-2 and J usage is TRBJ1-5; the D is unclear. CDR3 coding DNA: TGCGCCAGCAGTGAGTCCGGAGCAAGCAATCAGCCCCAGCATTTT. It translates to CASSESGASNQPQHF.